The 7 T cell receptor beta chains given below trace back to one sample, sequenced in a study of T cells after yellow fever vaccination. TCRdb re-called the 5' RACE reads through MiXCR, storing one row per CDR3 protein. Of some 350,000 distinct CDR3 sequences listed, about 4% are singletons. Material: PBMCs, obtained 5 days after the yellow fever booster vaccination. The receptors here all came from a young man who received the YFV17D yellow fever vaccine.

This clonotype has at least ten counts. This rearrangement joins TRBV5-5 to TRBJ1-3; no definite D call. This CDR3 spans 14 amino acids. Germline CDR1 is SGHKS and CDR2 is YYEKEE (reference sequence). The V and J ends lost 4 bases and 0 bases respectively, with 8 bases between them. The CDR3 spells CASSEGLSGNTIYF. The CDR3 coding sequence is TGTGCCAGCAGCGAGGGCCTCTCTGGAAACACCATATATTTT.

This clonotype was detected many times. The V gene is TRBV27, the J gene TRBJ2-2, with D uncertain. CDR3 length equals 14 residues. The germline CDR1 and CDR2 sequences are MNHEY and SMNVEV (reference sequence). V was trimmed by 3 bases and J by 6 bases, leaving 11 bases between them. CDR3 protein: CASSLSVEPGELFF. For the CDR3, the DNA is TGTGCCAGCAGTTTGTCGGTGGAACCCGGGGAGCTGTTTTTT.

Ten or more counts support this clonotype. This chain links TRBV7-9 with TRBJ1-6; D not resolved. Trimming removed 3 bases at V and 7 bases at J, with 4 bases between. The CDR3 runs 12 residues. Germline V lookup: CDR1 SEHNR, CDR2 FQNEAQ (reference sequence). This chain's CDR3 is CASSFQNSPLHF. The CDR3 coding sequence is TGTGCCAGCAGCTTCCAGAATTCACCCCTCCACTTT.

This clonotype was counted many times. The chain couples TRBV7-2 to TRBJ1-2; D may be TRBD1 (6 bases). The germline V gene has CDR1 SGHTA and CDR2 FQGNSA. The CDR3 consists of 16 residues. Trimming cost V 1 base and J 8 bases, with 20 bases left between them. CDR3 residues: CASSLVAGGQVLGYTF. The CDR3 DNA follows: TGTGCCAGCAGCTTAGTGGCTGGGGGGCAAGTACTCGGCTACACCTTC.

This clonotype was counted at least ten times. The gene calls are TRBV25-1 and TRBJ2-7; 9 bases match TRBD1. The CDR3 loop spans 14 amino acids. V shed 2 bases and J 3 bases; nucleotides not matched to a gene: 2. CDR1 is MGHDK and CDR2 is SYGVNS in the germline V gene. CDR3 region: CASSEGGQGYEQYF. The DNA of the CDR3 is TGTGCCAGCAGTGAAGGGGGACAGGGCTACGAGCAGTACTTC.

This clonotype was counted a few times. V is TRBV19 and J is TRBJ2-1; no definite D call. Trimming left V 4 bases short and J 5 bases short, with 12 bases between. This CDR3 has 14 residues. Germline lookup yields CDR1 LNHDA and CDR2 SQIVND (reference sequence). Written as DNA, the CDR3 is TGTGCCAGTAGTACAGGTTCCCCTAACAATGAGCAGTTCTTC. This encodes CASSTGSPNNEQFF.

This clonotype was detected only a few times. The gene calls are TRBV24-1 and TRBJ2-1; no firm D call. The CDR3 extends over 12 amino acids. V was shortened by 2 bases and J by 6 bases, with 4 bases between the two germline ends. The germline V gene has CDR1 KGHDR and CDR2 SFDVKD. CDR3 sequence: CATSDYSNEQFF. The CDR3 coding sequence is TGTGCCACCAGTGATTATTCCAATGAGCAGTTCTTC.